These T cell receptor beta chains were read from a single sample in a study of shared clonotypes between healthy human individuals. The method was immunoSEQ multiplex PCR; TCRdb's version includes in-frame clones alone and lacks a portion of them. The profile shows a few million clones, just under 95% of them singletons. What was sequenced was naive CD8+ T cells from PBMCs. These receptors were obtained from a man between 18 and 29 years old in good health. Some clones in this sample may be carry-over from other donors' samples. CDR3s include the opening cysteine and the closing phenylalanine or tryptophan. The D gene is left open where the match is weak. Only some rows state a clone size, as once, few, many or a class for expanded clones.

V gene: TRBV14; J gene: TRBJ2-1; clone size: NA; D gene: NA; CDR3 protein: CASSRRFGGHNEQFF; CDR3 DNA: TGTGCCAGCAGCCGACGCTTCGGGGGGCACAATGAGCAGTTCTTC
V gene: TRBV9; J gene: TRBJ2-2; clone size: NA; D gene: TRBD2; CDR3 protein: CASSAGTSGIVDTGELFF; CDR3 DNA: TGTGCCAGCAGTGCCGGGACTAGCGGGATAGTGGACACCGGGGAGCTGTTTTTT
V gene: TRBV9; J gene: TRBJ2-1; clone size: NA; D gene: TRBD2; CDR3 protein: CASSASGRAYNEQFF; CDR3 DNA: TGTGCCAGCAGCGCGAGCGGGAGGGCCTACAATGAGCAGTTCTTC
V gene: TRBV28; J gene: TRBJ2-1; clone size: NA; D gene: TRBD2; CDR3 protein: CASSVGDKIGTSGLWVSYNEQFF; CDR3 DNA: TGTGCCAGCAGTGTGGGTGACAAGATTGGGACTAGCGGACTTTGGGTATCCTACAATGAGCAGTTCTTC
V gene: TRBV27; J gene: TRBJ1-5; clone size: NA; D gene: NA; CDR3 protein: CASSPNTGPPQHF; CDR3 DNA: TGTGCCAGCAGTCCAAATACAGGGCCACCCCAGCATTTT
V gene: TRBV20-1; J gene: TRBJ1-1; clone size: NA; D gene: NA; CDR3 protein: CSASFRIF; CDR3 DNA: TGCAGTGCTTCATTTCGGATCTTT
V gene: TRBV6-1; J gene: TRBJ2-2; clone size: once; D gene: TRBD1; CDR3 protein: CASNLRQGRAGELFF; CDR3 DNA: TGTGCCAGCAACCTTCGACAGGGTCGGGCCGGGGAGCTGTTTTTT
V gene: TRBV29-1; J gene: TRBJ1-2; clone size: NA; D gene: NA; CDR3 protein: CSVDPRGRESGYTF; CDR3 DNA: TGCAGCGTTGACCCCCGGGGGAGGGAGAGTGGCTACACCTTC
V gene: TRBV27; J gene: TRBJ2-1; clone size: NA; D gene: NA; CDR3 protein: CASTGGVSYNEQFF; CDR3 DNA: TGTGCCAGCACTGGGGGAGTCTCCTACAATGAGCAGTTCTTC
V gene: TRBV7-9; J gene: TRBJ2-4; clone size: NA; D gene: NA; CDR3 protein: CASSPKGGYVKNIQYF; CDR3 DNA: TGTGCCAGCAGCCCAAAGGGGGGGTACGTCAAAAACATTCAGTACTTC
V gene: TRBV4-1; J gene: TRBJ2-7; clone size: NA; D gene: NA; CDR3 protein: CASSQERFANYEQYF; CDR3 DNA: TGCGCCAGCAGCCAAGAGAGGTTCGCTAACTACGAGCAGTACTTC
V gene: TRBV7-8; J gene: TRBJ2-7; clone size: once; D gene: NA; CDR3 protein: CASKRGGPFYEQYF; CDR3 DNA: TGTGCCAGCAAAAGGGGGGGTCCGTTCTACGAGCAGTACTTC
V gene: TRBV11-2; J gene: TRBJ2-7; clone size: NA; D gene: NA; CDR3 protein: CASSLQRLYEQYF; CDR3 DNA: TGTGCCAGCAGCCTACAGCGGTTATACGAGCAGTACTTC
V gene: TRBV11-3; J gene: TRBJ2-2; clone size: NA; D gene: NA; CDR3 protein: CASSLREPGELFF; CDR3 DNA: TGTGCCAGCAGCTTAAGGGAGCCCGGGGAGCTGTTTTTT
V gene: TRBV7-2; J gene: TRBJ2-1; clone size: NA; D gene: TRBD2; CDR3 protein: CASSLSGGRMTFRGQFF; CDR3 DNA: TGTGCCAGCAGCTTAAGCGGGGGGCGGATGACCTTCCGAGGGCAGTTCTTC
V gene: TRBV19; J gene: TRBJ2-1; clone size: NA; D gene: TRBD2; CDR3 protein: CASSILAGGTEEQFF; CDR3 DNA: TGTGCCAGTAGTATATTAGCGGGAGGAACTGAAGAGCAGTTCTTC
V gene: TRBV7-7; J gene: TRBJ2-1; clone size: NA; D gene: NA; CDR3 protein: CASSLRTYNEQFF; CDR3 DNA: TGTGCCAGCAGCTTAAGGACGTACAATGAGCAGTTCTTC
V gene: TRBV5-1; J gene: TRBJ2-3; clone size: NA; D gene: TRBD2; CDR3 protein: CASSPVGREPTDTQYF; CDR3 DNA: TGCGCCAGCAGCCCGGTGGGGCGGGAGCCCACAGATACGCAGTATTTT
V gene: TRBV30; J gene: TRBJ2-7; clone size: NA; D gene: NA; CDR3 protein: CAWSVSRVEQYF; CDR3 DNA: TGTGCCTGGAGTGTAAGTCGCGTGGAGCAGTACTTC
V gene: TRBV27; J gene: TRBJ1-3; clone size: once; D gene: NA; CDR3 protein: CASSLLPGNTIYF; CDR3 DNA: TGTGCCAGCAGTTTATTACCAGGAAACACCATATATTTT
V gene: TRBV13; J gene: TRBJ2-7; clone size: NA; D gene: NA; CDR3 protein: CASSQATASSYEQYF; CDR3 DNA: TGTGCCAGCAGCCAAGCGACCGCCAGCTCCTACGAGCAGTACTTC
V gene: TRBV7-2; J gene: TRBJ2-3; clone size: NA; D gene: NA; CDR3 protein: CASSLGGLRVMTDTQYF; CDR3 DNA: TGTGCCAGCAGCTTGGGGGGTCTGAGAGTGATGACAGATACGCAGTATTTT
V gene: TRBV28; J gene: TRBJ1-5; clone size: few; D gene: NA; CDR3 protein: CASSLASNQPQHF; CDR3 DNA: TGTGCCAGCAGTTTGGCAAGCAATCAGCCCCAGCATTTT
V gene: TRBV6-4; J gene: TRBJ2-2; clone size: once; D gene: NA; CDR3 protein: CANLSRARSTGELFF; CDR3 DNA: TGTGCCAACCTTAGTCGGGCCCGATCCACCGGGGAGCTGTTTTTT
V gene: TRBV27; J gene: TRBJ2-7; clone size: NA; D gene: NA; CDR3 protein: CASSFAYSYEQYF; CDR3 DNA: TGTGCCAGCAGTTTTGCTTATTCCTACGAGCAGTACTTC
V gene: TRBV27; J gene: TRBJ2-7; clone size: NA; D gene: TRBD2; CDR3 protein: CASSLLASGSYEQYF; CDR3 DNA: TGTGCCAGCAGTCTTTTGGCTAGCGGGAGCTACGAGCAGTACTTC
V gene: TRBV9; J gene: TRBJ2-3; clone size: NA; D gene: NA; CDR3 protein: CASSVGGLRATDTQYF; CDR3 DNA: TGTGCCAGCAGCGTAGGAGGCTTAAGGGCCACAGATACGCAGTATTTT
V gene: TRBV6-6; J gene: TRBJ2-1; clone size: NA; D gene: NA; CDR3 protein: CASSYSTYNEQFF; CDR3 DNA: TGTGCCAGCAGTTACTCGACTTACAATGAGCAGTTCTTC
V gene: TRBV18; J gene: TRBJ2-3; clone size: NA; D gene: TRBD2; CDR3 protein: CASSPPSGRAKDTQYF; CDR3 DNA: TGTGCCAGCTCACCACCTAGCGGGAGGGCAAAAGATACGCAGTATTTT
V gene: TRBV7-6; J gene: TRBJ2-7; clone size: once; D gene: NA; CDR3 protein: CASSLLGLNVMGSEQYF; CDR3 DNA: TGTGCCAGCAGCTTACTTGGCCTTAACGTCATGGGTAGCGAGCAGTACTTC
V gene: TRBV7-9; J gene: TRBJ1-2; clone size: NA; D gene: TRBD1; CDR3 protein: CASSQGQTMYGYTF; CDR3 DNA: TGTGCCAGCAGCCAGGGACAGACAATGTATGGCTACACCTTC
V gene: TRBV15; J gene: TRBJ1-1; clone size: NA; D gene: NA; CDR3 protein: CATSRDREGSNTEAFF; CDR3 DNA: TGTGCCACCAGCAGAGATCGTGAGGGGTCGAACACTGAAGCTTTCTTT
V gene: TRBV4-1; J gene: TRBJ2-1; clone size: NA; D gene: TRBD2; CDR3 protein: CASSQGLSSGRPLSYNEQFF; CDR3 DNA: TGCGCCAGCAGCCAGGGGCTCTCTAGCGGGAGGCCGCTCTCCTACAATGAGCAGTTCTTC
V gene: TRBV4-1; J gene: TRBJ2-7; clone size: NA; D gene: TRBD1; CDR3 protein: CASSRRGGGQGIDEQYF; CDR3 DNA: TGCGCCAGCAGCCGGAGAGGCGGGGGACAGGGGATCGACGAGCAGTACTTC
V gene: TRBV4-1; J gene: TRBJ2-3; clone size: NA; D gene: NA; CDR3 protein: CASRLVGSRDDTQYF; CDR3 DNA: TGCGCCAGCAGACTAGTCGGCAGTAGGGACGATACGCAGTATTTT
V gene: TRBV2; J gene: TRBJ2-1; clone size: NA; D gene: NA; CDR3 protein: CASKGNEQFF; CDR3 DNA: TGTGCCAGCAAGGGAAATGAGCAGTTCTTC
V gene: TRBV10-3; J gene: TRBJ2-5; clone size: NA; D gene: NA; CDR3 protein: CAISEPDETQETQYF; CDR3 DNA: TGTGCCATCAGTGAGCCTGACGAAACCCAAGAGACCCAGTACTTC